This T cell receptor (beta chain) emerged from a study of identical twins (dated by TCRdb to about 2016). Regarding the complete study: To test whether fetal clonotypes persist, the study used deep sequencing on TCR alpha and beta repertoires from monozygotic twins, unrelated adults of various ages, and cord blood. To rule out contamination, the twin experiments were replicated at different times with different library preparation protocols.

The research as a whole found: Zero-insertion analyses could be partly confounded by invariant T cells such as MAIT and iNKT, although diverse VJ usage argued against such confounding for most clonotypes. In monozygotic twins, out-of-frame TCR alpha sharing was systematically underestimated by recombination models, although the models agreed with sharing between unrelated individuals. Because the same donors could not be followed over many years, conclusions were based on cross-sectional statistical analysis. Fewer insertions were carried by abundant cord blood beta clonotypes, a similar but weaker trend appeared in young adult naive repertoires, and no such trend appeared in memory repertoires. A weaker excess of twin sharing was found in beta out-of-frame sequences because the signal-to-noise ratio was lowered by fewer shared sequences. Out-of-frame TCR alpha sequences shared between twins showed an excess of low generation-probability sequences compared with coincidental sharing between unrelated individuals.

To prepare the library, 5' RACE was applied. Sequencing was performed on an Illumina HiSeq 2000. Template switching added a universal primer binding site, and the final cDNA carried a unique molecular identifier that allowed TCR cDNA molecules to be counted accurately. Specific primers in the conserved constant-segment region were used to synthesize first-strand cDNA for the TCR alpha and beta chains. To control for contamination, every cDNA library was double barcoded, receiving both a SMART-Mk sample barcode and Illumina barcodes. Two successive PCR steps introduced TruSeq adapter sequences along with Illumina sample barcodes. The Illumina HiSeq platform was used with custom primers to sequence TCR alpha and beta cDNA libraries. Under the source paper's analysis protocol: MiGEC was used to process raw reads and extract unique molecular identifiers, and MiXCR was used to find CDR3 positions. For each individual, recombination models were inferred using an EM algorithm with the repgenHMM and IGoR tools. Shared clonotypes were analyzed with the tcR package in R, and sharing was normalized by the product of cloneset sizes. To study raw recombination free of thymic and clonal selection effects, out-of-frame nonproductive sequences were analyzed. Using fastp trimming at Q25 and MiXCR clonotype assembly, TCRdb reanalyzed the public sequencing data and kept in-frame beta chains. Rows with a matching CDR3 protein are joined into one entry that keeps the most common DNA and genes. TCRdb's processing, not the authors' own work, is the source of the V and J calls. This sample comprises around 490,000 distinct CDR3 sequences, around 20% of them detected only once. 0.48% of the sample is held by the ten biggest clonotypes.

All donors were healthy Caucasians. Three pairs of female monozygotic twins, all aged about 18 to 29 years, were included in the twin cohort. Positive isolation kits from Invitrogen were used to isolate CD4+ and CD8+ T cell populations. The V and J ends are trimmed by 2 bases and 2 bases, leaving 14 bases between them. The CDR3, from cysteine to phenylalanine, totals 15 residues. The CDR3 DNA has 45 bases and is translated from base 1. The germline V gene (reference sequence) specifies DFQATT as CDR1 and SNEGSKA as CDR2. This clonotype was seen more than once but under ten times. The antigen it recognizes is unknown. The input lacks base qualities; no much larger clone sits a single base away. The data also belong to a second study, concerning yellow fever vaccine responses in identical twins. From the second report: According to the authors, the vaccine-induced T cell response in identical twins seemed to be partly convergent and partly specific to each individual. The study precisely tracked vaccine-responding T cell clones in identical twins.

The sequenced sample consisted of CD4+ T cells sorted from blood. The origin of this receptor is a woman aged 18-29 years in good health. Rearrangement joined TRBV20-1 to TRBJ2-3, and the D gene may be TRBD2, 7 bases matching. The nucleotides are TGCAGTGCTAGACGGGGGGCGCAACTCACAGATACGCAGTATTTT. This codes for CSARRGAQLTDTQYF.